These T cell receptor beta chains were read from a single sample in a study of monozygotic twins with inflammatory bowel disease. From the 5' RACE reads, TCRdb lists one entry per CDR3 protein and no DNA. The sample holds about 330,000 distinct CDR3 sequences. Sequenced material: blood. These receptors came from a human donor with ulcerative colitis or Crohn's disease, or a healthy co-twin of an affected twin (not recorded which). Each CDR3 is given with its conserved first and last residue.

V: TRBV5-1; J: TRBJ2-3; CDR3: CASSLDRGNTDTQYF
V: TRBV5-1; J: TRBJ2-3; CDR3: CASSVGRDRLGDTQYF
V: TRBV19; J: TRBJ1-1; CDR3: CASKVLEDTEAFF
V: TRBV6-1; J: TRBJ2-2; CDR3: CASTKLTSGNGVDTGELFF
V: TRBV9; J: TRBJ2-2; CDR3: CASSVEDYYTGELFF
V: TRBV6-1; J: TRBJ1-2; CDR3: CASSESLEAGYTF
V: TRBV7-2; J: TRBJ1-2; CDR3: CASSLEPPWGYTF
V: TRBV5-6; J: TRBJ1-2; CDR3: CASSLPTYYGYTF
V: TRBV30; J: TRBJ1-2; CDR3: CAWSWMYGYTF
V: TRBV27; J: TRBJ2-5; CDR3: CASSPNSGGAEETQYF
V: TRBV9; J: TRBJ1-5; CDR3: CASSVSQPQHF
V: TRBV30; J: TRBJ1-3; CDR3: CAWSVPGLTGNTIYF
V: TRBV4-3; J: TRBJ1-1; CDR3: CASSRTPIGTEAFF
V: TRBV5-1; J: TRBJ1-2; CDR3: CASSPWGQEGGYTF
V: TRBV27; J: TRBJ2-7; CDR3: CASSFGSEGYF
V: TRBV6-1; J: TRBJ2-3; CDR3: CASKRWGSTDTQYF